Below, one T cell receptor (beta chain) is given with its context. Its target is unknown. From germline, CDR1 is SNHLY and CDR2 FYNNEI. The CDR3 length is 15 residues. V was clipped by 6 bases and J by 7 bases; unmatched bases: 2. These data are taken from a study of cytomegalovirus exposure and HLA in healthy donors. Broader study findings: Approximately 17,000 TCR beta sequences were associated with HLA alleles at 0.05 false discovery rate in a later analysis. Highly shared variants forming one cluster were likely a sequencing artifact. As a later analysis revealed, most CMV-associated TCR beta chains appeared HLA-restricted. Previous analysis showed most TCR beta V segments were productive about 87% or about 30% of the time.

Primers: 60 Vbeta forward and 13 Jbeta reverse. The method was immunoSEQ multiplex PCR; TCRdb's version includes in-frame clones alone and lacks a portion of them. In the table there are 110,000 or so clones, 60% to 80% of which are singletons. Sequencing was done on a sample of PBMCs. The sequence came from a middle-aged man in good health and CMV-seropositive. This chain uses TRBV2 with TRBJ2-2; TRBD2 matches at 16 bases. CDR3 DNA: TGTGCCAGCAGAGGGACTAGCGGGAGGGTCGGGGAGCTGTTTTTT. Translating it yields CASRGTSGRVGELFF. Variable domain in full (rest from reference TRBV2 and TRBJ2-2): EPEVTQTPSHQVTQMGQEVILRCVPISNHLYFYWYRQILGQKVEFLVSFYNNEISEKSEIFDDQFSVERPDGSNFTLKIRSTKLEDSAMYFCASRGTSGRVGELFFGEGSRLTVL.